The rows below give T cell receptor beta chains drawn from one sample of a study of human T cells and chemical hapten exposure. TCRdb redid the calling of the RACE reads with MiXCR, one entry per CDR3 protein. This table holds about 40,000 distinct CDR3 sequences, about 3% found once. Here the sequenced sample was whole blood, taken in connection with sensitization to the hapten diphenylcyclopropenone (DPC). Receptors were obtained from a man aged 35 to 55 with alopecia areata. Some clones in this sample may be carry-over from other donors' samples. CDR3s include the opening cysteine and the closing phenylalanine or tryptophan. Fields, in order: V gene, D gene, clone size, J gene, CDR3 DNA, CDR3 protein. The D gene is left open where the match is weak. Not all rows give a size; the values are once, few, many and, for expanded clones, a class.

v_gene: TRBV6-6; d_gene: NA; abundance: many; j_gene: TRBJ2-7; CDR3nt: TGTGCCAGCAGTCTACAGGATTCTTCCTACGAGCAGTACTTC; CDR3aa: CASSLQDSSYEQYF
v_gene: TRBV18; d_gene: TRBD2; abundance: many; j_gene: TRBJ2-2; CDR3nt: TGTGCCAGCTCACCAGGTCTAGCGGGGAACACCGGGGAGCTGTTTTTT; CDR3aa: CASSPGLAGNTGELFF
v_gene: TRBV23-1; d_gene: TRBD2; abundance: many; j_gene: TRBJ2-1; CDR3nt: TGCGCCAGCAGTAATAAGCGGGAGGAATACAATGAGCAGTTCTTC; CDR3aa: CASSNKREEYNEQFF
v_gene: TRBV6-1; d_gene: NA; abundance: many; j_gene: TRBJ2-3; CDR3nt: TGTGCCAGCAGTGAAGATGGGGAGAGGACAGATACGCAGTATTTT; CDR3aa: CASSEDGERTDTQYF
v_gene: TRBV28; d_gene: NA; abundance: many; j_gene: TRBJ1-4; CDR3nt: TGTGCCAGCTGCAGGGGAGGTGGGAATGAAAAACTGTTTTTT; CDR3aa: CASCRGGGNEKLFF
v_gene: TRBV28; d_gene: NA; abundance: NA; j_gene: TRBJ2-5; CDR3nt: TGTGCCAGCAGTTCAGGGACCGTGCAAGAGACCCAGTACTTC; CDR3aa: CASSSGTVQETQYF
v_gene: TRBV9; d_gene: NA; abundance: many; j_gene: TRBJ2-1; CDR3nt: TGTGCCAGCAGCGTAGTCCCACAGGCGAGCTCCTACAATGAGCAGTTCTTC; CDR3aa: CASSVVPQASSYNEQFF
v_gene: TRBV28; d_gene: TRBD1; abundance: many; j_gene: TRBJ2-5; CDR3nt: TGTGCCAGCAGTCTCATCCAGCTACGACAGGGGGCTAAGAAAGAGACCCAGTACTTC; CDR3aa: CASSLIQLRQGAKKETQYF
v_gene: TRBV20-1; d_gene: TRBD2; abundance: many; j_gene: TRBJ2-1; CDR3nt: TGCAGTGCCACCACCCAACGACTAGCTTCCTACAATGAGCAGTTCTTC; CDR3aa: CSATTQRLASYNEQFF
v_gene: TRBV20-1; d_gene: TRBD1; abundance: many; j_gene: TRBJ1-2; CDR3nt: TGCAGTGCTAGAGATCTCGCAGGGGGCTCGCATGGCTACACCTTC; CDR3aa: CSARDLAGGSHGYTF
v_gene: TRBV11-1; d_gene: TRBD1; abundance: many; j_gene: TRBJ1-3; CDR3nt: TGTGCCAGCAGCTCGGACAGGTTCTCTGGAAACACCATATATTTT; CDR3aa: CASSSDRFSGNTIYF
v_gene: TRBV18; d_gene: NA; abundance: many; j_gene: TRBJ1-1; CDR3nt: TGTGCCAGCTCACCAATAGACAAGAACACTGAAGCTTTCTTT; CDR3aa: CASSPIDKNTEAFF
v_gene: TRBV5-5; d_gene: NA; abundance: NA; j_gene: TRBJ2-3; CDR3nt: TGTGCCAGCAGCTTGGGTAGCGAGGATACGCAGTATTTT; CDR3aa: CASSLGSEDTQYF
v_gene: TRBV28; d_gene: TRBD2; abundance: many; j_gene: TRBJ2-3; CDR3nt: TGTGCCAGCAGTTCTAGCGGGAGCGACACAGATACGCAGTATTTT; CDR3aa: CASSSSGSDTDTQYF
v_gene: TRBV19; d_gene: NA; abundance: many; j_gene: TRBJ2-6; CDR3nt: TGTGCCAGTAGTATAATGAGGTTGGGGGCCAACGTCCTGACTTTC; CDR3aa: CASSIMRLGANVLTF
v_gene: TRBV6-5; d_gene: NA; abundance: many; j_gene: TRBJ2-3; CDR3nt: TGTGCCAGCAGCCCCCAAGGCACAGATACGCAGTATTTT; CDR3aa: CASSPQGTDTQYF
v_gene: TRBV6-1; d_gene: TRBD1; abundance: many; j_gene: TRBJ2-7; CDR3nt: TGTGCCAGCAGTGAAGCGATCGGAACAGGGGTTTCCTACGAGCAGTACTTC; CDR3aa: CASSEAIGTGVSYEQYF
v_gene: TRBV13; d_gene: NA; abundance: many; j_gene: TRBJ2-3; CDR3nt: TGTGCCAGCAGCCTGCAAGTTGCGCAGTATTTT; CDR3aa: CASSLQVAQYF
v_gene: TRBV6-2/TRBV6-3; d_gene: NA; abundance: many; j_gene: TRBJ2-2; CDR3nt: TGTGCCAGCAGCCCCGCCGGGACGGGCACCGGGGAGCTGTTTTTT; CDR3aa: CASSPAGTGTGELFF
v_gene: TRBV7-9; d_gene: NA; abundance: NA; j_gene: TRBJ1-1; CDR3nt: TGTGCCAGCAGCTTAGTTGATTACACTGAAGCTTTCTTT; CDR3aa: CASSLVDYTEAFF
v_gene: TRBV18; d_gene: NA; abundance: many; j_gene: TRBJ2-3; CDR3nt: TGTGCCAGCTCACCAAACAGAAACACAGATACGCAGTATTTT; CDR3aa: CASSPNRNTDTQYF
v_gene: TRBV11-2; d_gene: NA; abundance: many; j_gene: TRBJ1-1; CDR3nt: TGTGCCAGCAGCCAGAATTCCGGCACTGAAGCTTTCTTT; CDR3aa: CASSQNSGTEAFF
v_gene: TRBV7-9; d_gene: TRBD1; abundance: many; j_gene: TRBJ2-7; CDR3nt: TGTGCCAGCAGCCCGGGGACAGGAAGCTACGAGCAGTACTTC; CDR3aa: CASSPGTGSYEQYF
v_gene: TRBV18; d_gene: TRBD1; abundance: many; j_gene: TRBJ2-3; CDR3nt: TGTGCCAGCTCACCACTCCCGGGACAGGGGTTAACAGATACGCAGTATTTT; CDR3aa: CASSPLPGQGLTDTQYF
v_gene: TRBV27; d_gene: TRBD2; abundance: many; j_gene: TRBJ2-3; CDR3nt: TGTGCCAGCAGACCCGCTGAGCGGGGGGCCGGAGATACGCAGTATTTT; CDR3aa: CASRPAERGAGDTQYF
v_gene: TRBV5-1; d_gene: NA; abundance: many; j_gene: TRBJ2-1; CDR3nt: TGCACATCTAGCCCTGGCGGGGATTACAATGAGCAGTTCTTC; CDR3aa: CTSSPGGDYNEQFF